This is a list of T cell receptor beta chains from one sample in a study of spatial heterogeneity in lung cancer. TCRdb re-called the 5' RACE reads with MiXCR, one entry per CDR3 protein. The sample lists tens of thousands of distinct CDR3 sequences, roughly 7% occurring once. Here the sequenced sample was PBMCs, taken at surgery. All receptors derive from a female donor with early-stage non-small cell lung cancer. The CDR3 runs from the conserved cysteine through the conserved F or W. Fields, in order: J gene, CDR3 length, D gene, clone size, V gene, CDR3 protein, CDR3 DNA. A D gene is named only where the DNA matches it firmly. The size entry is marked missing in some rows and otherwise reads once, few, many or a size class.

J gene: TRBJ1-1; CDR3 length: 12; D gene: -; clone size: -; V gene: TRBV28; CDR3 protein: CASSPRVPEAFF; CDR3 DNA: TGTGCCAGCAGTCCCAGGGTGCCCGAAGCTTTCTTT
J gene: TRBJ2-7; CDR3 length: 14; D gene: TRBD2; clone size: many; V gene: TRBV2; CDR3 protein: CASGQGREAYEQYF; CDR3 DNA: TGTGCCAGCGGTCAAGGGCGGGAGGCCTACGAGCAGTACTTC
J gene: TRBJ1-5; CDR3 length: 15; D gene: -; clone size: many; V gene: TRBV12-3/TRBV12-4; CDR3 protein: CASSLTQSGNQPQHF; CDR3 DNA: TGTGCCAGCAGTCTTACTCAGAGTGGCAATCAGCCCCAGCATTTT
J gene: TRBJ2-3; CDR3 length: 18; D gene: TRBD2; clone size: many; V gene: TRBV4-2; CDR3 protein: CASSQPGLAGGGADTQYF; CDR3 DNA: TGTGCCAGCAGCCAACCGGGACTAGCGGGGGGAGGGGCAGATACGCAGTATTTT
J gene: TRBJ1-5; CDR3 length: 13; D gene: TRBD1; clone size: many; V gene: TRBV12-3/TRBV12-4; CDR3 protein: CASSLRGPEPQHF; CDR3 DNA: TGTGCCAGCAGTTTGAGGGGGCCGGAGCCCCAGCATTTT
J gene: TRBJ2-2; CDR3 length: 18; D gene: TRBD1; clone size: few; V gene: TRBV7-6; CDR3 protein: CASSPAFGTGGHTGELFF; CDR3 DNA: TGTGCCAGCAGCCCGGCGTTTGGTACAGGGGGACACACCGGGGAGCTGTTTTTT
J gene: TRBJ2-1; CDR3 length: 16; D gene: -; clone size: many; V gene: TRBV3-2; CDR3 protein: CASSQGWDRSYNEQFF; CDR3 DNA: TGTGCCAGCAGCCAAGGTTGGGACAGGTCCTACAATGAGCAGTTCTTC
J gene: TRBJ2-1; CDR3 length: 10; D gene: -; clone size: many; V gene: TRBV12-3/TRBV12-4; CDR3 protein: CASSSKDEFF; CDR3 DNA: TGTGCCAGCAGTTCGAAGGACGAGTTCTTC
J gene: TRBJ1-2; CDR3 length: 13; D gene: TRBD1; clone size: few; V gene: TRBV12-3/TRBV12-4; CDR3 protein: CASSLDRGHGYTF; CDR3 DNA: TGTGCCAGCAGTTTAGACAGGGGGCACGGCTACACCTTC
J gene: TRBJ2-3; CDR3 length: 14; D gene: TRBD2; clone size: -; V gene: TRBV5-1; CDR3 protein: CASIRGGSTDTQYF; CDR3 DNA: TGCGCCAGCATCCGCGGGGGAAGCACAGATACGCAGTATTTT
J gene: TRBJ2-7; CDR3 length: 13; D gene: -; clone size: -; V gene: TRBV5-1; CDR3 protein: CASSLESTAGQYF; CDR3 DNA: TGCGCCAGCAGCTTGGAAAGTACTGCGGGGCAGTACTTC
J gene: TRBJ2-2; CDR3 length: 16; D gene: -; clone size: few; V gene: TRBV2; CDR3 protein: CASSDEGLTNTGELFF; CDR3 DNA: TGTGCCAGCAGTGATGAGGGGCTGACAAACACCGGGGAGCTGTTTTTT
J gene: TRBJ2-5; CDR3 length: 15; D gene: -; clone size: many; V gene: TRBV21-1; CDR3 protein: CASISSGVPPETQYF; CDR3 DNA: TGTGCCAGCATCTCTAGCGGGGTCCCCCCGGAGACCCAGTACTTC
J gene: TRBJ2-7; CDR3 length: 14; D gene: TRBD2; clone size: many; V gene: TRBV18; CDR3 protein: CASSRPGLANEQYF; CDR3 DNA: TGTGCCAGCTCACGGCCGGGACTAGCGAACGAGCAGTACTTC
J gene: TRBJ2-1; CDR3 length: 13; D gene: -; clone size: many; V gene: TRBV2; CDR3 protein: CASMGNSYNEQFF; CDR3 DNA: TGTGCCAGCATGGGCAACTCCTACAATGAGCAGTTCTTC
J gene: TRBJ1-1; CDR3 length: 13; D gene: -; clone size: many; V gene: TRBV5-1; CDR3 protein: CASSPLGNTEAFF; CDR3 DNA: TGCGCCAGCAGCCCTTTGGGAAACACTGAAGCTTTCTTT
J gene: TRBJ2-7; CDR3 length: 17; D gene: -; clone size: many; V gene: TRBV4-3; CDR3 protein: CASSVKMGGAIPYEQYF; CDR3 DNA: TGCGCCAGCAGCGTCAAGATGGGAGGCGCAATCCCCTACGAGCAGTACTTC
J gene: TRBJ2-1; CDR3 length: 16; D gene: TRBD2; clone size: -; V gene: TRBV27; CDR3 protein: CASTRSSGGFPNEQFF; CDR3 DNA: TGTGCCAGCACCCGATCTAGCGGGGGGTTTCCCAATGAGCAGTTCTTC
J gene: TRBJ2-3; CDR3 length: 15; D gene: -; clone size: -; V gene: TRBV11-2; CDR3 protein: CASSLSVSGTDTQYF; CDR3 DNA: TGTGCCAGCAGCTTGTCGGTGTCAGGCACAGATACGCAGTATTTT
J gene: TRBJ1-2; CDR3 length: 10; D gene: -; clone size: few; V gene: TRBV6-2/TRBV6-3; CDR3 protein: CASRGGTPTF; CDR3 DNA: TGTGCCAGCAGGGGCGGGACTCCCACCTTC
J gene: TRBJ1-5; CDR3 length: 13; D gene: -; clone size: many; V gene: TRBV10-2; CDR3 protein: CASTYFSNQPQHF; CDR3 DNA: TGCGCCAGCACCTATTTTAGCAATCAGCCCCAGCATTTT
J gene: TRBJ1-5; CDR3 length: 12; D gene: -; clone size: few; V gene: TRBV29-1; CDR3 protein: CSDTGDAKPQHF; CDR3 DNA: TGCAGCGATACAGGCGACGCTAAGCCCCAGCATTTT
J gene: TRBJ1-2; CDR3 length: 13; D gene: -; clone size: few; V gene: TRBV12-3/TRBV12-4; CDR3 protein: CASRVGGNYGYTF; CDR3 DNA: TGTGCCAGCAGAGTCGGGGGGAACTATGGCTACACCTTC
J gene: TRBJ1-1; CDR3 length: 14; D gene: -; clone size: -; V gene: TRBV20-1; CDR3 protein: CSAPRTVKNTEAFF; CDR3 DNA: TGCAGTGCTCCACGGACAGTAAAGAACACTGAAGCTTTCTTT
J gene: TRBJ2-6; CDR3 length: 16; D gene: -; clone size: few; V gene: TRBV3-1; CDR3 protein: CASSQDRTPGANVLTF; CDR3 DNA: TGTGCCAGCAGCCAAGATCGGACCCCTGGGGCCAACGTCCTGACTTTC
J gene: TRBJ2-7; CDR3 length: 13; D gene: TRBD2; clone size: few; V gene: TRBV20-1; CDR3 protein: CSAATGGSYEQYF; CDR3 DNA: TGCAGTGCCGCCACGGGGGGCTCCTACGAGCAGTACTTC
J gene: TRBJ1-4; CDR3 length: 13; D gene: -; clone size: many; V gene: TRBV11-2; CDR3 protein: CASSPWDGEKLFF; CDR3 DNA: TGTGCCAGCAGCCCATGGGACGGGGAAAAACTGTTTTTT
J gene: TRBJ2-5; CDR3 length: 18; D gene: TRBD2; clone size: many; V gene: TRBV24-1; CDR3 protein: CATSDPGTSGGALETQYF; CDR3 DNA: TGTGCCACCAGTGACCCCGGGACTAGCGGGGGGGCCCTGGAGACCCAGTACTTC